These T cell receptor beta chains were read from a single sample in a study of cytomegalovirus exposure and HLA in healthy donors. Clones were sequenced by immunoSEQ multiplex PCR, and TCRdb holds only the in-frame ones, with some missing. This table has more than 85,000 clones, around 76% appearing once. The sequenced material came from PBMCs. The receptor set was obtained from a woman in her forties or fifties in good health and CMV-seropositive. The CDR3 runs from the conserved cysteine through the conserved F or W. Each record gives: clone size, D gene, V gene, J gene, CDR3 DNA, CDR3 protein. A D gene is named only where the DNA matches it firmly. The listing skips clone size in some rows; elsewhere it reads once, few, many or a size class.

>NA|TRBD2|TRBV5-4|TRBJ2-5
TGTGCCAGCAGCTGGGGCGGGGGAAACTGGGAGACCCAGTACTTC
CASSWGGGNWETQYF
>NA|NA|TRBV7-6|TRBJ2-7
TGTGCCAGCAGCTTAGCTGCGGGACAGACCGAGCAGTACTTC
CASSLAAGQTEQYF
>NA|NA|TRBV4-2|TRBJ2-1
TGTGCCAGCAGCCAAGGTCCGCGAGGTGAGCAGTTCTTC
CASSQGPRGEQFF
>medium-sized|NA|TRBV2|TRBJ2-7
TGTGCCGCGAATCCCGCAGGGTCCTACGAGCAGTACTTC
CAANPAGSYEQYF
>NA|TRBD2|TRBV29-1|TRBJ2-1
TGCAGCGTTGTAGCGGGAGAACCCTACAATGAGCAGTTCTTC
CSVVAGEPYNEQFF
>NA|TRBD1|TRBV18|TRBJ2-1
TGTGCCAGCTCACGAACTCAAGGGGGCTCCCCTAATAATGAGCAGTTCTTC
CASSRTQGGSPNNEQFF
>NA|TRBD1|TRBV15|TRBJ1-1
TGTGCCACCAGCAGAGTAACCGGGACAGGCACTGAAGCTTTCTTT
CATSRVTGTGTEAFF
>NA|TRBD1|TRBV9|TRBJ2-6
TGTGCCAGCAGCTCTTCGACAGGGGGCACTGGGGCCAACGTCCTGACTTTC
CASSSSTGGTGANVLTF
>NA|TRBD2|TRBV4-1|TRBJ2-3
TGCGCCAGCAGCCAAGATGGCGGGGGGGCGACAGATACGCAGTATTTT
CASSQDGGGATDTQYF
>NA|NA|TRBV5-1|TRBJ2-7
TGCGCCAGCGGGGACACTTTCTACGAGCAGTACTTC
CASGDTFYEQYF
>NA|NA|TRBV15|TRBJ2-3
TGTGCCACCAGCAGGTCTCGGGACACTAGCACAGATACGCAGTATTTT
CATSRSRDTSTDTQYF
>NA|NA|TRBV2|TRBJ1-3
TGTGCCAGCAGTGATAGTGCGACAGGCGGCGATAACACCATATATTTT
CASSDSATGGDNTIYF
>once|NA|TRBV19|TRBJ2-4
TGTGCCAGTAGTCCATTCGGGTTGCGAGCCAAAAACATTCAGTACTTC
CASSPFGLRAKNIQYF
>NA|NA|TRBV5-1|TRBJ2-7
TGCGCCAGCAGCTTGCGGGGGGCATTTGAAGAGCAGTACTTC
CASSLRGAFEEQYF
>NA|NA|TRBV10-2|TRBJ2-5
TGCGCCAGCAGTCCCACTCATAGGGGGACATACTTC
CASSPTHRGTYF
>NA|TRBD1|TRBV7-8|TRBJ2-3
TGTGCCAGCAGCGCAGGGGACTTCCGGGACAGGTTTGATACGCAGTATTTT
CASSAGDFRDRFDTQYF
>NA|NA|TRBV14|TRBJ1-2
TGTGCCAGCAGCCAAGACAGAAACTATGGCTACACCTTC
CASSQDRNYGYTF
>NA|TRBD1|TRBV27|TRBJ1-6
TGTGCCAGCAGTTTAGGGGCCGGGACAGGAGATTCACCCCTCCACTTT
CASSLGAGTGDSPLHF
>few|NA|TRBV30|TRBJ1-1
TGTGCCTGGAGTGTAGACGGGGGCACTGAAGCTTTCTTT
CAWSVDGGTEAFF
>NA|TRBD2|TRBV7-9|TRBJ2-2
TGTGCCAGCAGCCGGACTAGCGGGGCCACCGGGGAGCTGTTTTTT
CASSRTSGATGELFF
>NA|TRBD1|TRBV10-1|TRBJ2-7
TGCGCCAGCAGTGAGTCGGGACAGGGCTACGAGCAGTACTTC
CASSESGQGYEQYF
>NA|NA|TRBV5-1|TRBJ1-2
TGCGCCAGCAGCTCCGGACAGAGTGGCTACACCTTC
CASSSGQSGYTF
>once|TRBD2|TRBV6-1|TRBJ2-1
TGTGCCAGCAGTGAAATCCAGGCCAAGTCAGCGGGAGGCCATGAGCAGTTCTTC
CASSEIQAKSAGGHEQFF